This TCR beta chain stems from a study of blood T cell repertoires in COVID-19. Study as a whole: PBMCs, B-cell-depleted T cells, or T cells were the source of the cDNA or gDNA that made up the material.

Note on this clone: One end of the junction does not line up with germline, which may come from a read error.

The protocol was immunoSEQ multiplex PCR, while the TCRdb copy is restricted to in-frame clones and leaves out a portion. The table lists under 200,000 clones, approximately 86% of them singletons. Sequences were obtained from PBMCs or T cells enriched from blood (not recorded which). The TCR sequence derives from a woman aged 55-69 years with acute COVID-19.

This CDR3 reads CASSLAASRTGLIVNYGYTF. In nucleotides, the CDR3 is TGTGCCAGCAGTTTAGCGGCGTCAAGGACAGGGCTAATCGTTAACTATGGCTACACCTTC. The chain couples TRBV7-2 to TRBJ1-2; 8 nucleotides align to TRBD1. The CDR3 length is 20 residues. Germline-derived CDR1 and CDR2 are SGHTA and FQGNSA.